This is a list of T cell receptor beta chains from one sample in a study of blood T cell repertoires in COVID-19. Clones were sequenced by immunoSEQ multiplex PCR, and TCRdb holds only the in-frame ones, with some missing. The table shows a few hundred thousand clones, with 87% occurring only once. Material: peripheral blood. These receptors originate from a woman between 45 and 60 years old who had recovered from COVID-19. The CDR3 runs from the conserved cysteine through the conserved F or W. D genes are given only for firm matches.

>TRBV6-5|NA
CASSYSQGNTQYF
>TRBV12-5|NA
CASGLVLEDRGSYGYTF
>TRBV13|TRBD2
CASSFSGKPTDTQYF
>TRBV9|NA
CASSYSGTTGNTIYF
>TRBV2|TRBD1
CASTRDRTGELFF
>TRBV3-1/TRBV3-2|NA
CASSLRGIGYGYTF
>TRBV30|TRBD1
CAWGTGSNEKLFF
>TRBV2|TRBD1
CASSDNRGPGETQYF
>TRBV11-2|NA
CASSSEGAGEQYF
>TRBV12-5|NA
CASGFAVGTEAFF
>TRBV18|NA
CASSPAGGADSPLHF
>TRBV20-1|NA
CSAKLVDEQFF
>TRBV7-2|NA
CASSLAGGVSYNEQFF
>TRBV6-5|NA
CASRLASSAYEQYF
>TRBV28|NA
CASRQGLGPGQPQHF
>TRBV7-9|NA
CASSRIPGPAANEKLFF